This TCR beta chain originates from a study of blood T cell repertoires in COVID-19. Study at large: The United States, Italy and Spain supplied acute and convalescent COVID-19 samples.

TCRdb keeps only in-frame clones here, not all; method: immunoSEQ multiplex PCR. Seen here are more than 45,000 clones, about 90% observed once, and the top ten hold about 15%. The clonotype originates from a human donor with active COVID-19. The donor label of this sample is uncertain. Material: peripheral blood.

The chain's CDR3 is CASSPPGRVDQPQHF. The CDR3 DNA is TGTGCCAGCTCACCACCGGGGAGGGTTGATCAGCCCCAGCATTTT. The chain combines TRBV18 with TRBJ1-5, with D hard to call. Between the trimmed V and J ends, which lost 0 bases and 5 bases, there was a span of 11 bases. The CDR3 has 15 residues. Germline lookup yields CDR1 KGHSH and CDR2 LQKENI.